This T cell receptor (beta chain) was captured in a study of PD-1 blockade in classical Hodgkin lymphoma. This table comes from immunoSEQ multiplex PCR, and its TCRdb copy is limited to in-frame clones, with some not included. The sample carries about 23,000 clones, approximately 89% recorded once. Documented time point: newly diagnosed, previously untreated cHL patient sample. Magnetic negative selection of thawed PBMCs was the method by which CD4+ T cells were purified. Researchers used newly diagnosed, untreated classical Hodgkin lymphoma PBMCs for comparison. Findings and caveats of the study: According to reports, newly diagnosed patients had lower baseline TCR diversity than healthy donors, and relapsed/refractory patients had lower baseline TCR diversity still. Differences between repertoires have undefined causes, possibly disease activity or prior therapy.

Worth noting for this clone: No antigen is known for it.

The TCR comes from a human donor with classical Hodgkin lymphoma. Source material: CD4+ T cells from blood.

DNA of the CDR3: TGTGCCAGCAGCTTTGACTATGGCTACACCTTC. Translated: CASSFDYGYTF. The gene calls are TRBV5-6 and TRBJ1-2; D unclear. The CDR3 totals 11 residues. Trimming shortened V by 2 bases and J by 3 bases, and 2 bases separated the two germline ends. Germline CDR1 reads SGHDT; CDR2 reads YYEEEE.